The 30 T cell receptor beta chains reported below all come from one sample, sequenced in a study of beta chain features in type 1 diabetes. Study results and caveats: Among patients with Type 1 diabetes, TCRB CDR3s were moderately but significantly shorter in every one of the four CD4+ subsets.

The antigens these receptors bind are not known. The isolated RNA, all of it, was reverse transcribed, so expressed TCRB transcripts were what got sequenced. Method: immunoSEQ multiplex PCR; TCRdb's copy keeps in-frame clones and lacks some. Of almost 350,000 clones in the sample, approximately 9.7% were seen once. The sample was central memory CD4+ T cells from blood. These receptors came from a man under 40 with type 1 diabetes.

This clone was counted a few times. V gene TRBV11-2 combines with J gene TRBJ2-7; D is undetermined. This CDR3 spans 13 amino acids. Germline V CDR1 and CDR2: SGHAT, FQNNGV. The V and J ends lost 3 bases and 4 bases respectively, with 10 bases between them. CDR3 in DNA: TGTGCCAGCAGCTTCGGGCAGGCATACGAGCAGTACTTC. Translating gives CASSFGQAYEQYF.

This clone was seen a few times. The chain has TRBV11-2 and TRBJ2-2, with D unresolved. The CDR3 totals 15 residues. Trimming removed 2 bases from V and 9 bases from J, with 16 bases in between. Germline lookup yields CDR1 SGHAT and CDR2 FQNNGV. The DNA for the CDR3 is TGTGCCAGCAGCTTACCTTTTTCCCGGGCCAGGGAGCTGTTTTTT. It translates to CASSLPFSRARELFF.

This clone showed up many times. This sequence joins TRBV28 and TRBJ1-2, with D perhaps matching TRBD1 (6 bases). Germline-derived CDR1 and CDR2 are MDHEN and SYDVKM. Trimming removed 2 bases at V and 8 bases at J, with 9 bases between. The CDR3 is 12 residues long. The CDR3 region has the DNA TGTGCCAGCAGTTTAAGGGGGTCGGGCTACACCTTC. Encoded protein: CASSLRGSGYTF.

The CDR3 DNA sequence: TGTGCCAGCAGCCCCCGGGTAGGGGGTGGAGAGACCCAGTACTTC. Translated: CASSPRVGGGETQYF. The chain employs TRBV7-2 and TRBJ2-5; D may be TRBD1 (6 bases). The ends were cut back, 5 bases at V and 4 bases at J, with 17 bases in the middle. Germline assignment: CDR1 SGHTA and CDR2 FQGNSA. The CDR3 is made up of 15 amino acids.

This clone has just a few counts. The chain links TRBV5-1 to TRBJ2-1; 7 nucleotides agree with TRBD2. CDR1 and CDR2 (germline): SGHRS, YFSETQ. After removal of 7 bases from V and 5 bases from J, the junction contained 9 bases not matched to a gene. This CDR3 is built from 14 residues. Here the CDR3 reads CASEPGGGNNEQFF. Written as DNA, the CDR3 is TGCGCCAGCGAGCCTGGCGGGGGAAACAATGAGCAGTTCTTC.

This clone has just a few counts. The chain employs TRBV5-1 and TRBJ2-3; TRBD1 agrees at 9 bases. This CDR3 is 15 amino acids long. Germline-derived CDR1 and CDR2 are SGHRS and YFSETQ. J gave up 6 bases and V 4 bases, and 9 bases lay outside the gene matches. In DNA, the CDR3 is TGCGCCAGCAGCCCCGTCCCGGGACAGGGTGATACGCAGTATTTT. This translates into CASSPVPGQGDTQYF. The full variable domain, its missing parts supplied by reference TRBV5-1 and TRBJ2-3, is KAGVTQTPRYLIKTRGQQVTLSCSPISGHRSVSWYQQTPGQGLQFLFEYFSETQRNKGNFPGRFSGRQFSNSRSEMNVSTLELGDSALYLCASSPVPGQGDTQYFGPGTRLTVL.

This clone was recorded a few times. The chain is built from TRBV6-6 and TRBJ2-7; 8 positions match TRBD1. The trim removed 7 bases at V and 7 bases at J, leaving 9 bases unmatched. CDR1 and CDR2 (germline): MNHNY, SVGAGI (reference sequence). CDR3 length equals 13 residues. CDR3 nucleotide sequence: TGTGCCAGCACCCGGACAGGGTCAGAAGAGCAGTACTTC. Translated: CASTRTGSEEQYF.

This clone was seen only a few times. V gene TRBV5-1 combines with J gene TRBJ2-3, with 9 bases matching TRBD1. Germline V gene sequence: CDR1 SGHRS, CDR2 YFSETQ. This CDR3 spans 16 amino acids. J was trimmed by 2 bases and V by 4 bases; bases with no gene match: 8. The CDR3 nucleotides are TGCGCCAGCAGCCCACGAGGACAGGGGAACACAGATACGCAGTATTTT. It codes for CASSPRGQGNTDTQYF. Drawing the rest from reference TRBV5-1 and TRBJ2-3, the complete variable domain is KAGVTQTPRYLIKTRGQQVTLSCSPISGHRSVSWYQQTPGQGLQFLFEYFSETQRNKGNFPGRFSGRQFSNSRSEMNVSTLELGDSALYLCASSPRGQGNTDTQYFGPGTRLTVL.

In this sample, this clone turned up a few times. The genes are TRBV12-5 and TRBJ1-1; D possibly corresponds to TRBD1 (5 bases). Trimming pared 4 bases from V and 0 bases from J, leaving 18 bases between. The germline gives CDR1 LGHNT, CDR2 FRNRAP. The CDR3 covers 17 residues. In DNA, the CDR3 is TGTGCTAGTGGTTCGCAAAGGACACCTAGATTGAACACTGAAGCTTTCTTT. Protein: CASGSQRTPRLNTEAFF.

The CDR3 sequence is CAWRRQEPYEQYF. In nucleotides, the CDR3 is TGTGCCTGGAGGAGACAGGAGCCCTACGAGCAGTACTTC. The gene calls are TRBV30 and TRBJ2-7; D might be TRBD1 (6 bases). The CDR3 length is 13 residues. Germline V gives CDR1 GTSNPN, CDR2 SVGIG (reference sequence). Between the trimmed V and J ends, which lost 3 bases and 2 bases, there was a span of 11 bases.

This clone was detected many times. V usage is TRBV7-9 and J usage is TRBJ2-1; a possible D gene is TRBD2 (6 bases). CDR1 is SEHNR and CDR2 is FQNEAQ in the germline V gene (reference sequence). This CDR3 is 12 amino acids long. The ends were cut back, 5 bases at V and 8 bases at J, with 10 bases in the middle. CDR3 sequence (DNA): TGTGCCAGCAGCCCGGAGGGGTATGAGCAGTTCTTC. Translating gives CASSPEGYEQFF.

J is TRBJ2-3 and V is TRBV9; no clear D. Trimming took off 2 bases at V and 2 bases at J, with 12 bases between the two ends. Germline V gene lookup returns CDR1 SGDLS and CDR2 YYNGEE. CDR3 length: 15 residues. The CDR3 here is CASSVYGQNTDTQYF. CDR3 DNA sequence: TGTGCCAGCAGCGTCTATGGGCAGAACACAGATACGCAGTATTTT. Looking up the rest from reference TRBV9 and TRBJ2-3 gives the full variable domain: DSGVTQTPKHLITATGQRVTLRCSPRSGDLSVYWYQQSLDQGLQFLIQYYNGEERAKGNILERFSAQQFPDLHSELNLSSLELGDSALYFCASSVYGQNTDTQYFGPGTRLTVL.

This clone was observed a handful of times. The chain joins TRBV25-1 to TRBJ2-7; 8 bases align to TRBD1. Germline assignment: CDR1 MGHDK and CDR2 SYGVNS. The CDR3 consists of 13 residues. The J segment lost 5 bases and the V segment lost 8 bases, leaving 8 bases of the junction unmatched. The CDR3 spells CASLRTGRDEQYF. In DNA, the CDR3 is TGTGCCAGCCTACGGACAGGGCGGGACGAGCAGTACTTC.

A remark on this clone: Other DNA sequences of this sample code for an identical CDR3. The chain couples TRBV30 to TRBJ1-1; no reliable D call. The CDR3 totals 11 residues. Germline V gives CDR1 GTSNPN, CDR2 SVGIG (reference sequence). Trimming took 4 bases from V and 0 from J, leaving 3 bases between them. CDR3 residues: CAWNLNTEAFF. The CDR3 nucleotides are TGTGCCTGGAATCTGAACACTGAAGCTTTCTTT.

The rearrangement links TRBV27 to TRBJ2-1, with D possibly being TRBD1 (5 bases). Trimming took 3 bases from V and 1 from J, leaving 10 bases between them. CDR1 and CDR2 (germline): MNHEY, SMNVEV (reference sequence). The CDR3 runs 15 residues. The CDR3 sequence is CASSFDSTSYNEQFF. CDR3 nucleotide sequence: TGTGCCAGCAGTTTTGACAGCACTTCCTACAATGAGCAGTTCTTC.

The V gene is TRBV6-6, the J gene TRBJ1-1; 7 positions match TRBD1. The V and J ends lost 5 bases and 4 bases, in that order; junction bases with no gene match: 7. The CDR3 covers 14 residues. Germline CDR1 reads MNHNY; CDR2 reads SVGAGI (reference sequence). The CDR3 DNA reads TGTGCCAGCAGTGGCCGACAGGGAGGCACTGAAGCTTTCTTT. It yields the protein CASSGRQGGTEAFF.

J is TRBJ1-4 and V is TRBV18, with D possibly being TRBD1 (5 bases). Germline loops: CDR1 KGHSH, CDR2 LQKENI. V lost 1 base, J lost 5 bases, and 8 bases lay in between. The length of the CDR3 is 14 residues. The CDR3 protein is CASSPRGLNEKLFF. The CDR3 DNA is TGTGCCAGCTCACCACGGGGCCTGAATGAAAAACTGTTTTTT.

The chain employs TRBV4-2 and TRBJ2-5; D is unresolved. This CDR3 is built from 15 residues. Germline V CDR1 and CDR2: LGHNA, YNFKEQ. V was clipped by 0 bases and J by 5 bases, with 13 bases between them. The CDR3 coding sequence is TGTGCCAGCAGCCAAGATGCCGGTGTTACGGAGACCCAGTACTTC. Translating gives CASSQDAGVTETQYF.

This clone was detected many times. The chain uses TRBV6-6 and TRBJ1-1, with a tentative D call TRBD1 (6 bases). Trimming removed 6 bases from V and 10 bases from J, with 12 bases in between. The germline V gene has CDR1 MNHNY and CDR2 SVGAGI (reference sequence). This CDR3 contains 11 residues. The CDR3 is CASRNREAAFF. In nucleotides, the CDR3 is TGTGCCAGCAGAAACAGGGAGGCAGCTTTCTTT.

This clone came up a few times. The chain uses TRBV7-9 and TRBJ2-7; D unclear. The CDR3 loop spans 14 amino acids. The V end was cut by 2 bases, the J end by 0 bases, with 8 bases between. The V gene's germline CDR1 is SEHNR and CDR2 FQNEAQ (reference sequence). For the CDR3, the DNA is TGTGCCAGCAGCTTAACCACGAACTCCTACGAGCAGTACTTC. It encodes CASSLTTNSYEQYF.

This clone was observed at least ten times. CDR3 sequence (DNA): TGCGCCAGCAGCCAAGAGGCCCCCAGCGGGGGGGCCTGGGCGCAAGAGACCCAGTACTTC. As protein: CASSQEAPSGGAWAQETQYF. The chain recombines TRBV4-1 with TRBJ2-5; 10 bases are shared with TRBD2. Trimming cost V 0 bases and J 2 bases; bases outside gene matches: 15. CDR3 length: 20 amino acids. In germline, CDR1 is MGHRA, CDR2 YSYEKL.

The sample holds a few counts of this clone. The genes are TRBV30 and TRBJ1-1; no clear D. Germline CDR1 is GTSNPN and CDR2 is SVGIG (reference sequence). The CDR3 covers 13 residues. The germline V and J ends were trimmed by 4 bases and 0 bases, with 9 bases remaining between them. The CDR3 is CAWKNSLNTEAFF. CDR3 DNA sequence: TGTGCCTGGAAGAACAGCTTGAACACTGAAGCTTTCTTT.

This clone was seen only a few times. The V gene is TRBV11-3, the J gene TRBJ2-7; D is unclear. The CDR3 runs 13 residues. The germline V gene has CDR1 SGHNT and CDR2 YENEEA. The V and J ends lost 1 base and 7 bases respectively, with 11 bases between them. The CDR3 bases are TGTGCCAGCAGCTTAGCGACCGGCGCGGAGCAGTACTTC. Protein sequence: CASSLATGAEQYF.

J is TRBJ1-1 and V is TRBV7-2, with D possibly matching TRBD1 (6 bases). This CDR3 region has 16 residues. V was shortened by 1 base and J by 5 bases, with 17 bases between the two germline ends. Germline values: CDR1 SGHTA, CDR2 FQGNSA. CDR3 loop: CASSLDGRQGRTEAFF. CDR3 DNA: TGTGCCAGCAGCTTAGATGGGCGGCAGGGGAGGACTGAAGCTTTCTTT.

This clone was recorded a few times. The chain has TRBV9 and TRBJ2-7; a possible D gene is TRBD2 (7 bases). Germline V gene sequence: CDR1 SGDLS, CDR2 YYNGEE. The CDR3 has 15 residues. Between the trimmed V and J ends, which lost 0 bases and 1 base, there was a span of 11 bases. The CDR3 sequence: CASSVAGGWSYEQYF. CDR3 nucleotide sequence: TGTGCCAGCAGCGTAGCGGGGGGCTGGTCCTACGAGCAGTACTTC.

This clone was picked up a small number of times. The rearrangement links TRBV4-3 to TRBJ1-3; a possible D gene is TRBD1 (5 bases). Germline CDR1 and CDR2: LGHNA and YSLEER. The V end lost 4 bases, the J end lost 0 bases, and 10 bases lay between the germline ends. This CDR3 is built from 15 residues. The CDR3 loop reads CASSRDLISGNTIYF. CDR3 DNA: TGCGCCAGCAGCCGGGACCTTATCTCTGGAAACACCATATATTTT.

V gene TRBV28 combines with J gene TRBJ2-7; TRBD1 is a possible D gene (6 bases). With 2 bases removed from V and 6 bases from J, the gap between germline ends came to 11 bases. This CDR3 has 13 amino acids. The germline V gene has CDR1 MDHEN and CDR2 SYDVKM. The CDR3 spells CASSLPEGGEQYF. The DNA of the CDR3 is TGTGCCAGCAGTTTACCCGAAGGGGGCGAGCAGTACTTC.

This clone was seen a handful of times. The chain combines TRBV13 with TRBJ1-1, with D possibly TRBD1 on 6 matching bases. There are 16 residues in the CDR3. CDR1 and CDR2 from the germline V gene are PRHDT and FYEKMQ (reference sequence). The V end was cut by 2 bases, the J end by 1 base, with 14 bases between. The CDR3 nucleotides read TGTGCCAGCAGCTTACGGAGTGCAGGGGCGAACACTGAAGCTTTCTTT. Its translation is CASSLRSAGANTEAFF.

This clone was seen a handful of times. The V call is TRBV25-1, the J call TRBJ2-5, with D hard to call. Trimming took off 1 base at V and 5 bases at J, with 11 bases between the two ends. The length of the CDR3 is 14 residues. Germline lookup yields CDR1 MGHDK and CDR2 SYGVNS. CDR3 loop: CASSESGVPETQYF. CDR3 nucleotides: TGTGCCAGCAGTGAATCGGGTGTCCCCGAGACCCAGTACTTC. Variable domain in full (rest from reference TRBV25-1 and TRBJ2-5): EADIYQTPRYLVIGTGKKITLECSQTMGHDKMYWYQQDPGMELHLIHYSYGVNSTEKGDLSSESTVSRIRTEHFPLTLESARPSHTSQYLCASSESGVPETQYFGPGTRLLVL.

This clone has more than one count but fewer than ten. The chain joins TRBV13 to TRBJ2-3; D call uncertain. Germline assignment: CDR1 PRHDT and CDR2 FYEKMQ (reference sequence). The CDR3 is 15 residues long. V was pared by 1 base and J by 1 base, with 9 bases between. CDR3 protein: CASSLAASGTDTQYF. CDR3 bases: TGTGCCAGCAGCTTAGCGGCGTCTGGCACAGATACGCAGTATTTT.